Presented here are 31 T cell receptor beta chains from one specimen sequenced in a study of cytomegalovirus exposure and HLA in healthy donors. PCR amplification relied on 60 Vbeta primers (plus 13 Jbeta primers). Sequencing was performed with immunoSEQ multiplex PCR; in TCRdb, only in-frame clones are kept and a portion is missing. The sample contains approximately 110,000 clones, about four fifths of which appear only once. The sample was PBMCs. Source of these receptors: a woman aged 18-29 years in good health and CMV-seronegative.

The chain recombines TRBV7-9 with TRBJ1-2; D remains unclear. CDR3 size: 13 residues. Germline V gene data show CDR1 as SEHNR and CDR2 as FQNEAQ (reference sequence). Trimming took 6 bases from V and 0 from J, leaving 8 bases between them. The DNA for the CDR3 is TGTGCCAGCAGACCGGGGACTAACTATGGCTACACCTTC. Translation: CASRPGTNYGYTF. The entire variable domain, with the rest obtained from reference TRBV7-9 and TRBJ1-2, is as follows: DTGVSQNPRHKITKRGQNVTFRCDPISEHNRLYWYRQTLGQGPEFLTYFQNEAQLEKSRLLSDRFSAERPKGSFSTLEIQRTEQGDSAMYLCASRPGTNYGYTFGSGTRLTVV.

The genes are TRBV2 and TRBJ2-7; 10 bases map to TRBD2. The junction had 8 bases not matched to a gene; V was cut back by 6 bases and J by 3 bases. The V gene's germline CDR1 is SNHLY and CDR2 FYNNEI. This CDR3 has 15 residues. The CDR3 protein is CASSEASGSDYEQYF. The CDR3 DNA reads as TGTGCCAGCAGCGAGGCTAGCGGGAGTGACTACGAGCAGTACTTC.

J is TRBJ1-3 and V is TRBV5-1; D is possibly TRBD1 (6 bases). Germline V gene lookup returns CDR1 SGHRS and CDR2 YFSETQ. The CDR3 length is 14 residues. V dropped 4 bases and J dropped 4 bases, with 12 bases sitting between them. CDR3 sequence: CASSPGARGNTIYF. The DNA for the CDR3 is TGCGCCAGCAGCCCAGGGGCGCGGGGAAACACCATATATTTT.

V usage is TRBV4-2 and J usage is TRBJ1-1; D is uncertain. Trimming took off 4 bases at V and 11 bases at J, with 17 bases between the two ends. This CDR3 has 13 residues. The germline CDR1 and CDR2 sequences are LGHNA and YNFKEQ. The CDR3 DNA sequence: TGTGCCAGCAGCCCCACCGCTGGTGATCAGGCTTTCTTT. It yields the protein CASSPTAGDQAFF.

Of note for this clone: A read error may produce the germline difference seen at one junction end. J is TRBJ2-4 and V is TRBV7-9, with a weak D call TRBD1 (5 bases). The CDR3 loop spans 12 amino acids. From germline, CDR1 is SEHNR and CDR2 FQNEAQ (reference sequence). DNA of the CDR3: TGTTCCAGCGAGAGGCAGGGAAGGGGTCAGTACTTC. Protein product: CSSERQGRGQYF. The whole variable domain, filled in from reference TRBV7-9 and TRBJ2-4, reads DTGVSQNPRHKITKRGQNVTFRCDPISEHNRLYWYRQTLGQGPEFLTYFQNEAQLEKSRLLSDRFSAERPKGSFSTLEIQRTEQGDSAMYLCSSERQGRGQYFGAGTRLSVL.

This chain connects TRBV4-1 to TRBJ2-5, with 7 bases fitting TRBD1. V shed 0 bases, J shed 1 base, and the junction held 14 bases outside the gene matches. The CDR3 consists of 19 residues. CDR1 and CDR2 (germline): MGHRA, YSYEKL. CDR3 protein: CASSQDRARQGAVQETQYF. The CDR3 nucleotides are TGCGCCAGCAGCCAAGATAGGGCCCGACAGGGCGCCGTCCAAGAGACCCAGTACTTC.

This chain connects TRBV18 to TRBJ1-3; 7 nucleotides line up with TRBD1. With V trimmed by 6 bases and J by 1 base, 6 bases remained unmatched. CDR3 length: 15 amino acids. Per germline, CDR1 KGHSH and CDR2 LQKENI. For the CDR3, the DNA is TGTGCCAGCTCTCAGGGGGAAGCTTCTGGAAACACCATATATTTT. Residues: CASSQGEASGNTIYF.

This clone has a handful of counts. Other nucleotide sequences from this sample produce the same CDR3. This sequence joins TRBV29-1 and TRBJ2-2; tentative D call: TRBD2 (6 bases). V shed 3 bases and J shed 2 bases, with 10 bases lying between them. Germline lookup yields CDR1 SQVTM and CDR2 ANQGSEA. The CDR3 covers 14 residues. The CDR3 loop is CSVDMGGNTGELFF. Here the CDR3 DNA reads TGCAGCGTTGATATGGGGGGAAACACCGGGGAGCTGTTTTTT.

V and J are TRBV5-6 and TRBJ2-7, with D possibly matching TRBD2 (5 bases). Germline values: CDR1 SGHDT, CDR2 YYEEEE. The CDR3 length is 16 residues. The V and J ends lost 4 bases and 1 base respectively, with 18 bases between them. CDR3 nucleotides: TGTGCCAGCAGCGGACTCAATGGACTCCTATCCTACGAGCAGTACTTC. Translating it yields CASSGLNGLLSYEQYF.

The chain recombines TRBV7-8 with TRBJ2-7; TRBD2 might be the D (6 bases). Trimming removed 0 bases at V and 0 bases at J, with 12 bases between. This CDR3 spans 16 amino acids. CDR1 and CDR2 from the germline V gene are SGHVS and FQNEAQ. CDR3 residues: CASSLASRGFSYEQYF. The CDR3 DNA reads TGTGCCAGCAGCTTAGCCTCCCGGGGGTTCTCCTACGAGCAGTACTTC.

This clone was found a few times. CDR3 loop: CASSLSVWTTEAFF. Here the CDR3 DNA reads TGTGCCAGCAGCTTATCAGTATGGACAACTGAAGCTTTCTTT. The chain employs TRBV11-2 and TRBJ1-1; D possibly corresponds to TRBD1 (5 bases). V lost 2 bases and J 5 bases, leaving 12 bases between the germline ends. This CDR3 has 14 residues. Germline values: CDR1 SGHAT, CDR2 FQNNGV. The full variable domain, completed using reference TRBV11-2 and TRBJ1-1, is EAGVAQSPRYKIIEKRQSVAFWCNPISGHATLYWYQQILGQGPKLLIQFQNNGVVDDSQLPKDRFSAERLKGVDSTLKIQPAKLEDSAVYLCASSLSVWTTEAFFGQGTRLTVV.

This sequence joins TRBV4-1 and TRBJ1-6; D ambiguous. This CDR3 contains 16 residues. The ends were cut back, 0 bases at V and 7 bases at J, with 13 bases in the middle. Germline assignment: CDR1 MGHRA and CDR2 YSYEKL. CDR3 in DNA: TGCGCCAGCAGCCAAGATTTCAACAGTATGAATTCACCCCTCCACTTT. Protein product: CASSQDFNSMNSPLHF.

The chain uses TRBV5-1 and TRBJ1-6, with 9 bases fitting TRBD1. V lost 4 bases, J lost 10 bases, and 6 bases stayed unmatched. CDR1 SGHRS and CDR2 YFSETQ come from the germline V gene. CDR3 length: 14 residues. The DNA of the CDR3 is TGCGCCAGCAGCGCTGGGACAGGGAAATCACCCCTCCACTTT. Its protein is CASSAGTGKSPLHF.

There are a few counts of this clone. This rearrangement joins TRBV21-1 to TRBJ1-3. TRBV21-1 is listed as a pseudogene. The CDR3 runs 10 residues. The CDR3 DNA is TGTGCCACCCCGCGGAACACCATATATTTT. Encoded protein: CATPRNTIYF.

The chain recombines TRBV21-1 with TRBJ2-2; the DNA was not compared with TRBD1, the D call given in the table. TRBV21-1 corresponds to a pseudogene. The CDR3 consists of 18 residues. The CDR3 is CASSNLKGDRGPTGELFF. CDR3 sequence (DNA): TGTGCCAGCAGCAATTTAAAGGGGGACAGGGGGCCCACCGGGGAGCTGTTTTTT.

V and J are TRBV25-1 and TRBJ1-2, with D unclear. V lost 1 base to trimming and J lost 2 bases, with 5 bases between them. Germline CDR1 MGHDK, CDR2 SYGVNS. There are 13 residues in the CDR3. This CDR3 reads CASSEFQNYGYTF. CDR3 coding DNA: TGTGCCAGCAGTGAATTCCAAAACTATGGCTACACCTTC.

The chain couples TRBV25-1 to TRBJ1-2; unclear D gene. This CDR3 comprises 15 residues. Trimming left V 0 bases short and J 8 bases short, with 16 bases between. Germline V CDR1 and CDR2: MGHDK, SYGVNS. CDR3 nucleotides: TGTGCCAGCAGTGAATACGGAGGTCGTGACGGGGGCTACACCTTC. It specifies CASSEYGGRDGGYTF.

The chain carries TRBV29-1 and TRBJ2-7; TRBD1 might be the D (5 bases). V lost 6 bases and J lost 13, with 19 bases in between. CDR1 is SQVTM, CDR2 ANQGSEA, per germline. This CDR3 region has 11 residues. The DNA for the CDR3 is TGCAGCGTCAAACACAGGTCTTTGGACTACTTC. It codes for CSVKHRSLDYF.

The chain links TRBV6-5 to TRBJ2-7; 8 bases fit TRBD1. The CDR3 spans 14 residues. After removal of 8 bases from V and 5 bases from J, the junction contained 11 bases not matched to a gene. Germline V CDR1 and CDR2: MNHEY, SVGAGI. CDR3: CASLPGRGLDEQYF. CDR3 DNA: TGTGCCAGCCTTCCGGGCAGGGGGCTTGACGAGCAGTACTTC.

The chain couples TRBV4-1 to TRBJ1-4; the D gene is possibly TRBD1 (5 bases). The CDR3 runs to 17 residues. Germline V lookup: CDR1 MGHRA, CDR2 YSYEKL. Trimming stripped 0 bases from V and 0 bases from J, with 11 bases between. CDR3 DNA: TGCGCCAGCAGCCAAGAAGGGGAATGGGCAACTAATGAAAAACTGTTTTTT. Its protein is CASSQEGEWATNEKLFF.

This clone was seen more than once but under ten times. V is TRBV20-1 and J is TRBJ1-1, with D uncertain. Germline CDR1 and CDR2: DFQATT and SNEGSKA (reference sequence). The CDR3 runs to 11 residues. Trimming cost V 5 bases and J 6 bases, with 10 bases left between them. The CDR3 loop reads CSASTRAEAFF. The CDR3 DNA sequence: TGCAGTGCTTCCACGAGGGCTGAAGCTTTCTTT.

The V gene is TRBV6-1, the J gene TRBJ1-4, with 7 bases fitting TRBD1. The germline V gene encodes CDR1 MNHNS and CDR2 SASEGT. V shed 7 bases, J shed 8 bases, and the junction held 13 bases outside the gene matches. The CDR3 length is 15 residues. In nucleotides, the CDR3 is TGTGCCAGCATTGACAGGGATGGGTTTCGGGAAAAACTGTTTTTT. It specifies CASIDRDGFREKLFF.

This chain links TRBV9 with TRBJ1-1; TRBD1 matches 7 bases. V gave up 3 bases and J gave up 3 bases; unmatched junction bases: 11. The CDR3 loop spans 16 amino acids. Per germline, CDR1 SGDLS and CDR2 YYNGEE. CDR3 protein: CASSEGSQGRDTEAFF. The CDR3 DNA follows: TGTGCCAGCAGCGAGGGGTCACAGGGGCGCGACACTGAAGCTTTCTTT. Together with reference TRBV9 and TRBJ1-1, the CDR3 gives the full variable domain: DSGVTQTPKHLITATGQRVTLRCSPRSGDLSVYWYQQSLDQGLQFLIQYYNGEERAKGNILERFSAQQFPDLHSELNLSSLELGDSALYFCASSEGSQGRDTEAFFGQGTRLTVV.

The V call is TRBV28, the J call TRBJ2-7; tentative D call: TRBD2 (6 bases). The germline gives CDR1 MDHEN, CDR2 SYDVKM. V lost 4 bases and J 6 bases, leaving 10 bases between the germline ends. The CDR3 covers 12 residues. The CDR3 DNA reads as TGTGCCAGCAGTTCCCACGGGGGCGAGCAGTACTTC. It translates to CASSSHGGEQYF.

This chain joins TRBV6-4 and TRBJ2-3, with TRBD2 matching over 14 bases. Germline lookup yields CDR1 MRHNA and CDR2 SNTAGT. CDR3 size: 18 residues. V shed 2 bases and J 4 bases; nucleotides not matched to a gene: 8. CDR3 bases: TGTGCCAGCAGTGACCCGGGACTAGCGGGAGCGGGGTCAGATACGCAGTATTTT. It is translated as CASSDPGLAGAGSDTQYF.

V gene TRBV21-1 combines with J gene TRBJ1-1. TRBV21-1 is a pseudogene segment. This CDR3 contains 16 residues. The CDR3 DNA is TGTGCCAGCAGCAACTGGAGGAAGGGAAGTGGGGCTGAAGCTTTCTTT. Translating gives CASSNWRKGSGAEAFF.

The chain is built from TRBV5-4 and TRBJ1-3; TRBD1 is a possible D gene (6 bases). The CDR3 length is 14 residues. Per the germline V gene, CDR1 is SGHNT and CDR2 is YYREEE (reference sequence). V was trimmed by 2 bases and J by 4 bases, leaving 10 bases between them. The CDR3 sequence: CASSLTGSGNTIYF. The CDR3 nucleotides read TGTGCCAGCAGCTTAACAGGGTCGGGAAACACCATATATTTT.

The chain is built from TRBV6-5 and TRBJ1-2; no clear D. Trimming removed 1 base from V and 3 bases from J, with 6 bases in between. In germline, CDR1 is MNHEY, CDR2 SVGAGI. This CDR3 has 13 residues. CDR3 bases: TGTGCCAGCAGTTACTGGACTCACTATGGCTACACCTTC. It specifies CASSYWTHYGYTF.

The V and J genes are TRBV27 and TRBJ2-7, with D possibly TRBD1 on 5 matching bases. CDR1 and CDR2 (germline): MNHEY, SMNVEV (reference sequence). Trimming left V 1 base short and J 5 bases short, with 9 bases between. This CDR3 spans 13 amino acids. The CDR3 sequence: CASSLFPGNEQYF. DNA of the CDR3: TGTGCCAGCAGTTTATTTCCAGGGAACGAGCAGTACTTC.

This clone was detected only once. V and J are TRBV13 and TRBJ2-1; D is undetermined. The CDR3 consists of 14 residues. Between the trimmed V and J ends, which lost 1 base and 2 bases, there was a span of 6 bases. Germline V gene data show CDR1 as PRHDT and CDR2 as FYEKMQ (reference sequence). The CDR3 DNA follows: TGTGCCAGCAGCTTAGTTATAACCTACAATGAGCAGTTCTTC. Translating gives CASSLVITYNEQFF.

This clone has a single count. The CDR3 sequence is CASSLAVESQETQYF. CDR3 nucleotides: TGCGCCAGCAGCTTGGCCGTAGAGAGTCAAGAGACCCAGTACTTC. The gene calls are TRBV5-1 and TRBJ2-5; D remains unclear. This CDR3 region has 15 residues. Germline CDR1 SGHRS, CDR2 YFSETQ. V lost 0 bases, J lost 2 bases, and 11 bases lay in between.